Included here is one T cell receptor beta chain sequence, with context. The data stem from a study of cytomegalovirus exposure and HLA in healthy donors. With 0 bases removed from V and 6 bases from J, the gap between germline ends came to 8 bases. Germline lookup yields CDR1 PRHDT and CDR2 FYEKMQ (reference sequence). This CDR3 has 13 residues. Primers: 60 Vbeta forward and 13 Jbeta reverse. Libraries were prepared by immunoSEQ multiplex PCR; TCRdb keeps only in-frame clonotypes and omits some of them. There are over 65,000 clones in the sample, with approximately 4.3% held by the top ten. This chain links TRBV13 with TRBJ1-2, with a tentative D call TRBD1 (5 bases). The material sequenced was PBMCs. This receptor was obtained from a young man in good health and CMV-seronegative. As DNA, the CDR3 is TGTGCCAGCAGCTTAGGGACAGCCCATGGCTACACCTTC. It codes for CASSLGTAHGYTF.